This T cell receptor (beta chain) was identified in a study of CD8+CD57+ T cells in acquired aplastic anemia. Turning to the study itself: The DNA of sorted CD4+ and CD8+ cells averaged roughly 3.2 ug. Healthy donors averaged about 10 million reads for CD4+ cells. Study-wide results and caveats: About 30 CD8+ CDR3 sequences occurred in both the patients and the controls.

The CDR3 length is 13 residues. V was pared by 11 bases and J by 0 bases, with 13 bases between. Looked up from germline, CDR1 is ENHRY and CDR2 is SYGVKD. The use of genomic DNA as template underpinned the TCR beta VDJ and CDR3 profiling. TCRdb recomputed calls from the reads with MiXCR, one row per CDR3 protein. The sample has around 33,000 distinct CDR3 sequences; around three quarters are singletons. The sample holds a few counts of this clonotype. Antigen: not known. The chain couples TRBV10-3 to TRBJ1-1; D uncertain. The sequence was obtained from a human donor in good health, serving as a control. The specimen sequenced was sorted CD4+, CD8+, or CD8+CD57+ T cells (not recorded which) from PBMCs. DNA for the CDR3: TGTGCCGCCTCAGAAAGGGTGAACACTGAAGCTTTCTTT. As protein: CAASERVNTEAFF.